The 24 T cell receptor beta chains presented below share a single source sample, sequenced in a study of T cells in Graves' hyperthyroidism and ophthalmopathy. RNA transcripts yielded amplified TCR beta CDR3 regions. HTBI primers were the set used in a first-round RT-PCR of the TCR CDR3. A single record per CDR3 protein comes from TCRdb applying MiXCR to the multiplex PCR reads. The table lists over 700,000 distinct CDR3 sequences, roughly 40% of them singletons, with approximately 10% in the top ten. Material for sequencing was blood. Receptor source: a man in his late teens or twenties with Graves' hyperthyroidism.

This clonotype has at least ten counts. This rearrangement joins TRBV7-9 to TRBJ1-4; no clear D. The V end lost 5 bases, the J end lost 1 base, and 8 bases lay between the germline ends. This CDR3 spans 14 amino acids. Germline V gene sequence: CDR1 SEHNR, CDR2 FQNEAQ (reference sequence). CDR3 in amino acids: CASSPTVTNEKLFF. The CDR3 DNA reads TGTGCCAGCAGCCCGACCGTAACTAATGAAAAACTGTTTTTT.

The CDR3 spells CASSLDRGGVEKLFF. The CDR3 DNA reads as TGTGCCAGCAGTCTTGACAGGGGAGGCGTTGAAAAACTGTTTTTT. The chain employs TRBV12-3 or TRBV12-4 and TRBJ1-4; 8 positions agree with TRBD1. J lost 7 bases, V lost 5 bases, and 9 bases had no gene match. The CDR3 sequence is 15 residues long.

This chain links TRBV6-5 with TRBJ2-5; no reliable D call. V shed 2 bases and J shed 1 base, with 8 bases lying between them. The CDR3 is made up of 14 amino acids. CDR1 MNHEY and CDR2 SVGAGI come from the germline V gene. Here the CDR3 reads CASSYTLAQETQYF. CDR3 DNA: TGTGCCAGCAGTTACACCCTGGCCCAAGAGACCCAGTACTTC.

This clonotype was recorded at least ten times. One junction end disagrees with the germline gene, perhaps due to a read error. The rearrangement joins TRBV5-8 to TRBJ1-1; D call uncertain. CDR1 is SGHTS and CDR2 is YDEGEE in the germline V gene. This CDR3 contains 11 residues. The CDR3 is CASRLGGEAFF. The DNA for the CDR3 is TGTGCCAGCAGGTTGGGTGGTGAAGCTTTCTTT.

Turning to this clonotype: At one end, the junction sequence differs from germline, possibly due to a read error. The chain recombines TRBV20-1 with TRBJ2-7; possibly TRBD2 for D (6 bases). The CDR3 contains 14 residues. Per the germline V gene, CDR1 is DFQATT and CDR2 is SNEGSKA (reference sequence). The CDR3 reads CSAPGGTDTYGQYF. The CDR3 bases are TGCAGTGCTCCAGGTGGGACTGATACCTACGGGCAGTACTTC.

This clonotype was picked up a small number of times. The rearrangement joins TRBV2 to TRBJ2-7; D might be TRBD1 (6 bases). CDR1 is SNHLY, CDR2 FYNNEI, per germline. CDR3 length: 13 amino acids. Trimming cost V 1 base and J 9 bases, with 13 bases left between them. CDR3 in DNA: TGTGCCAGCAGTGAAGACCAGGGGCGAGTGCAGTACTTC. Encoded protein: CASSEDQGRVQYF.

A remark on this clonotype: A much larger clonotype is one base distant, so this may be a read error. V and J are TRBV25-1 and TRBJ2-2; tentatively, D is TRBD1 (6 bases). Trimming removed 6 bases at V and 6 bases at J, with 14 bases between. In germline, CDR1 is MGHDK, CDR2 SYGVNS. This CDR3 is built from 14 residues. CDR3 coding DNA: TGTGCCAGCAGCCAATCCAGGGGAGCCGGGGAGCTGTTTTTT. This sequence encodes CASSQSRGAGELFF.

As to this clonotype: Since a much larger clone is just one base distant, this may be a read error. This rearrangement joins TRBV10-3 to TRBJ1-5; D remains unclear. Germline-derived CDR1 and CDR2 are ENHRY and SYGVKD. There are 14 residues in the CDR3. CDR3 residues: CTSRPRGSNQPQHF. CDR3 in DNA: TGTACCAGCAGACCTCGAGGAAGCAATCAGCCCCAGCATTTT.

Only a few counts were recorded for this clonotype. J is TRBJ2-2 and V is TRBV7-9; a weak D match, TRBD1 (6 bases). Trimming removed 1 base at V and 6 bases at J, with 12 bases between. CDR1 and CDR2 from the germline V gene are SEHNR and FQNEAQ (reference sequence). The CDR3 sequence is 15 residues long. The CDR3 loop reads CASSLDRDHAGELFF. CDR3 DNA sequence: TGTGCCAGCAGCTTAGACAGGGATCACGCCGGGGAGCTGTTTTTT.

A remark on this clonotype: A read error may explain this, as a much larger clone is one base away. The chain has TRBV2 and TRBJ1-5, with a weak D call TRBD1 (5 bases). Germline CDR1 and CDR2: SNHLY and FYNNEI. This CDR3 spans 15 amino acids. The CDR3: CANSEEQGWNQPQHF. The CDR3 coding sequence is TGTGCCAACAGTGAAGAGCAGGGATGGAATCAGCCCCAGCATTTT.

The chain recombines TRBV6-5 with TRBJ1-2, with D possibly matching TRBD1 (6 bases). The CDR3 loop spans 15 amino acids. Germline V gives CDR1 MNHEY, CDR2 SVGAGI. Trimming removed 6 bases at V and 4 bases at J, with 18 bases between. CDR3 in DNA: TGTGCCAGCAGGATTAGTTTGGGGGCGGGCTATGGCTACACCTTC. Encoded protein: CASRISLGAGYGYTF.

The table lists this clonotype with a few counts. The gene calls are TRBV4-1 and TRBJ1-2, with TRBD1 as a possible D gene (5 bases). Germline V gene data show CDR1 as MGHRA and CDR2 as YSYEKL. This CDR3 contains 14 residues. V lost 1 base to trimming and J lost 3 bases, with 9 bases between them. CDR3 DNA sequence: TGCGCCAGCAGCCAAGGGCTGGGGGACTATGGCTACACCTTC. Its translation: CASSQGLGDYGYTF.

The V gene is TRBV12-3 or TRBV12-4, the J gene TRBJ1-5; D gene unclear. This CDR3 comprises 13 residues. Trimming removed 2 bases at V and 6 bases at J, with 8 bases between. The CDR3 coding sequence is TGTGCCAGCAGTTTAACGTGGGGTCAGCCCCAGCATTTT. Protein product: CASSLTWGQPQHF.

This chain uses TRBV7-9 with TRBJ1-4; D is possibly TRBD1 (5 bases). The CDR3 contains 13 residues. Trimming cost V 5 bases and J 8 bases, with 12 bases left between them. Germline loops: CDR1 SEHNR, CDR2 FQNEAQ (reference sequence). The CDR3 DNA follows: TGTGCCAGCAGCCCGGACAATGGCGAAAAACTGTTTTTT. As protein: CASSPDNGEKLFF.

The rearrangement uses TRBV6-1 and TRBJ1-5; the D is unclear. The germline V gene has CDR1 MNHNS and CDR2 SASEGT. This CDR3 is built from 14 residues. The V end lost 3 bases, the J end lost 2 bases, and 8 bases lay between the germline ends. CDR3 in DNA: TGTGCCAGCAGTGATCCGGGAGGCAATCAGCCCCAGCATTTT. This encodes CASSDPGGNQPQHF.

In this sample, this clonotype turned up many times. This sequence joins TRBV7-9 and TRBJ2-5; D is perhaps TRBD2 (6 bases). V was clipped by 4 bases and J by 5 bases, with 11 bases between them. There are 13 residues in the CDR3. Germline V gene lookup returns CDR1 SEHNR and CDR2 FQNEAQ (reference sequence). In nucleotides, the CDR3 is TGTGCCAGCAGCTCCCCACGGGGGGAGACCCAGTACTTC. It encodes CASSSPRGETQYF. Supplemented by reference TRBV7-9 and TRBJ2-5, the full variable domain reads DTGVSQNPRHKITKRGQNVTFRCDPISEHNRLYWYRQTLGQGPEFLTYFQNEAQLEKSRLLSDRFSAERPKGSFSTLEIQRTEQGDSAMYLCASSSPRGETQYFGPGTRLLVL.

This clonotype came up many times. The chain uses TRBV25-1 and TRBJ2-2; D not certain. Trimming took off 6 bases at V and 4 bases at J, with 6 bases between the two ends. Germline values: CDR1 MGHDK, CDR2 SYGVNS. This CDR3 has 12 residues. The CDR3 DNA follows: TGTGCCAGCAGGGACGGCACCGGGGAGCTGTTTTTT. Translation: CASRDGTGELFF.

There are a few counts of this clonotype. The chain combines TRBV5-1 with TRBJ1-2; 9 bases agree with TRBD1. V shed 9 bases and J 0 bases; nucleotides not matched to a gene: 12. The CDR3 sequence is 16 residues long. Germline lookup yields CDR1 SGHRS and CDR2 YFSETQ. The chain's CDR3 is CATSQGQGGSNYGYTF. CDR3 DNA sequence: TGCGCCACCTCTCAGGGACAGGGAGGGTCTAACTATGGCTACACCTTC.

The rearrangement links TRBV10-3 to TRBJ1-5; TRBD1 might be the D (6 bases). There are 13 residues in the CDR3. Looked up from germline, CDR1 is ENHRY and CDR2 is SYGVKD. The V gene lost 5 bases and the J gene lost 6 bases, with 11 bases spanning the gap. The DNA of the CDR3 is TGTGCCATCAGTTTGGGGGCAATTCAGCCCCAGCATTTT. Its protein product is CAISLGAIQPQHF.

This clonotype was observed many times. The rearrangement uses TRBV20-1 and TRBJ1-6, with a weak D call TRBD1 (6 bases). Looked up from germline, CDR1 is DFQATT and CDR2 is SNEGSKA (reference sequence). The CDR3 runs to 15 residues. V dropped 0 bases and J dropped 7 bases, with 13 bases sitting between them. CDR3 nucleotide sequence: TGCAGTGCTAGAGATTGGCAGGGGAGGAATTCACCCCTCCACTTT. It yields the protein CSARDWQGRNSPLHF.

Many counts were recorded for this clonotype. V and J are TRBV7-6 and TRBJ1-6; no definite D call. The CDR3 is 15 residues long. Germline values: CDR1 SGHVS, CDR2 FNYEAQ. Trimming cost V 5 bases and J 8 bases, with 16 bases left between them. The CDR3 loop reads CASSPAPTHDSPLHF. In DNA form, the CDR3 reads TGTGCCAGCAGCCCGGCCCCTACTCACGATTCACCCCTCCACTTT. Full variable domain (rest looked up from reference TRBV7-6 and TRBJ1-6): GAGVSQSPRYKVTKRGQDVALRCDPISGHVSLYWYRQALGQGPEFLTYFNYEAQQDKSGLPNDRFSAERPEGSISTLTIQRTEQRDSAMYRCASSPAPTHDSPLHFGNGTRLTVT.

This clonotype was observed many times. The chain carries TRBV7-8 and TRBJ2-7, with 8 bases matching TRBD2. Germline V gene sequence: CDR1 SGHVS, CDR2 FQNEAQ. Losses at the gene ends were 0 bases for V and 0 bases for J; bases not matched to a gene: 4. The CDR3 consists of 16 residues. Here the CDR3 reads CASSLATGLASYEQYF. The CDR3 bases are TGTGCCAGCAGCTTAGCGACAGGACTAGCCTCCTACGAGCAGTACTTC.

A few counts support this clonotype. V usage is TRBV20-1 and J usage is TRBJ1-1; D is ambiguous. V was shortened by 3 bases and J by 9 bases, with 14 bases between the two germline ends. This CDR3 contains 12 residues. The germline gives CDR1 DFQATT, CDR2 SNEGSKA (reference sequence). The CDR3 DNA reads as TGCAGTGCTAGTAGGAGGGAGACTAAAGCTTTCTTT. Translating gives CSASRRETKAFF.

The table lists this clonotype with a few counts. The chain uses TRBV12-3 or TRBV12-4 and TRBJ2-7; no clear D. V was clipped by 6 bases and J by 3 bases, with 3 bases between them. The CDR3 length is 10 residues. Here the CDR3 DNA reads TGTGCCAGCAGCAACTACGAGCAGTACTTC. It codes for CASSNYEQYF.